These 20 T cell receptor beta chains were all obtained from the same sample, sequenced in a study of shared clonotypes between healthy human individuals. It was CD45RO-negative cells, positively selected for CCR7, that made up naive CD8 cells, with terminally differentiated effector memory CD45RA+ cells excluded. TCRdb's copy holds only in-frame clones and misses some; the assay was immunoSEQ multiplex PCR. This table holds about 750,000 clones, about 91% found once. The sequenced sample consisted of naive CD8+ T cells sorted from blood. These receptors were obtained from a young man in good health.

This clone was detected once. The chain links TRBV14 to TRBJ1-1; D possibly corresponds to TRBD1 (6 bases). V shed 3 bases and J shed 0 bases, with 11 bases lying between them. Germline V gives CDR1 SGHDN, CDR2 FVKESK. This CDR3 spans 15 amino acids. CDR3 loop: CASSQTGYMNTEAFF. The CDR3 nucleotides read TGTGCCAGCAGCCAGACAGGTTACATGAACACTGAAGCTTTCTTT.

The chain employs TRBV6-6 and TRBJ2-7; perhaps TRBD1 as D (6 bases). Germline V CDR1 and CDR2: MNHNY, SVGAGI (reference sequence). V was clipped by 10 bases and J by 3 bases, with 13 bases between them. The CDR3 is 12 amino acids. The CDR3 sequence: CATRDTDYEQYF. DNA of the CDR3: TGTGCCACACGGGACACCGACTACGAGCAGTACTTC.

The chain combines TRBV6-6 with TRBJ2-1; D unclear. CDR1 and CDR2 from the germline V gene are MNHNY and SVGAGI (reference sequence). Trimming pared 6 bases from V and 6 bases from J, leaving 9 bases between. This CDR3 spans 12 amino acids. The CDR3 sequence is CASRKGFNEQFF. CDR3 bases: TGTGCCAGCAGGAAAGGGTTCAATGAGCAGTTCTTC.

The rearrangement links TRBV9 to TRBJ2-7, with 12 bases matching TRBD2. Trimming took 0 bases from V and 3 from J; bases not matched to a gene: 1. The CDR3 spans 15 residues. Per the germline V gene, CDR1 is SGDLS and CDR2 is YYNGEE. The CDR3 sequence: CASSVGTSGNYEQYF. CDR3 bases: TGTGCCAGCAGCGTAGGGACTAGCGGGAACTACGAGCAGTACTTC.

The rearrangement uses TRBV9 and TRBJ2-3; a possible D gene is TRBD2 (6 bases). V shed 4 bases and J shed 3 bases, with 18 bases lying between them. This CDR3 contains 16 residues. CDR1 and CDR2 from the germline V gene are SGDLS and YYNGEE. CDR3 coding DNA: TGTGCCAGCAGCCCTATTACTAGCTCCGAGACAGATACGCAGTATTTT. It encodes CASSPITSSETDTQYF. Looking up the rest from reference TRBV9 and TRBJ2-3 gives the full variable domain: DSGVTQTPKHLITATGQRVTLRCSPRSGDLSVYWYQQSLDQGLQFLIQYYNGEERAKGNILERFSAQQFPDLHSELNLSSLELGDSALYFCASSPITSSETDTQYFGPGTRLTVL.

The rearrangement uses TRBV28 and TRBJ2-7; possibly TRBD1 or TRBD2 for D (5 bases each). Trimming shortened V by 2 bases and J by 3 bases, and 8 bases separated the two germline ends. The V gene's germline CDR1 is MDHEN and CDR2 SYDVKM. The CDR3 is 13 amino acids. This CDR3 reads CASSLIGGYEQYF. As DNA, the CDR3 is TGTGCCAGCAGTTTAATTGGGGGCTACGAGCAGTACTTC.

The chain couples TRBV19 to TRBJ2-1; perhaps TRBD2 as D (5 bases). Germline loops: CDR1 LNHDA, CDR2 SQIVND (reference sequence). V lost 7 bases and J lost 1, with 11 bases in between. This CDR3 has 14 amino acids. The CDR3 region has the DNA TGTGCCAGTAACGTAGCGAAATCCTACAATGAGCAGTTCTTC. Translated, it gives CASNVAKSYNEQFF.

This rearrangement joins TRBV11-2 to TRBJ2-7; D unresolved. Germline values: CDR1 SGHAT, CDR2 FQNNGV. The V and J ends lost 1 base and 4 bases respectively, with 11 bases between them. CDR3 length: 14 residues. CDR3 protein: CASSLVGLRYEQYF. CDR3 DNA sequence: TGTGCCAGCAGCTTAGTGGGTTTAAGGTACGAGCAGTACTTC.

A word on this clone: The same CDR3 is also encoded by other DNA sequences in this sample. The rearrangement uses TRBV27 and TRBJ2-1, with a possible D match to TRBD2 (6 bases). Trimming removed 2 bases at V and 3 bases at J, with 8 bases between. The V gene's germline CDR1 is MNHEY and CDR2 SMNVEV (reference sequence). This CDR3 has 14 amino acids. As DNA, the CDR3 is TGTGCCAGCAGTTTACAGGGACTCTACAATGAGCAGTTCTTC. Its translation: CASSLQGLYNEQFF.

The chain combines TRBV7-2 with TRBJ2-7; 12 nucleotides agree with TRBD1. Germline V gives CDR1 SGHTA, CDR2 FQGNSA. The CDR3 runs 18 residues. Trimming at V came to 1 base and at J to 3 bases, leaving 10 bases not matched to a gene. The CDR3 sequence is CASSLGPGGQGANYEQYF. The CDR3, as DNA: TGTGCCAGCAGCTTAGGTCCGGGGGGACAGGGGGCGAACTACGAGCAGTACTTC.

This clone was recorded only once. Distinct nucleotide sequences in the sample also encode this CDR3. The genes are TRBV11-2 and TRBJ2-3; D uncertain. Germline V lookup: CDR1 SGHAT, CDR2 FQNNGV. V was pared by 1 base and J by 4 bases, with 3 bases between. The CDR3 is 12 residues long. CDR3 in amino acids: CASSLAPDTQYF. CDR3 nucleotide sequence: TGTGCCAGCAGCTTAGCCCCAGATACGCAGTATTTT.

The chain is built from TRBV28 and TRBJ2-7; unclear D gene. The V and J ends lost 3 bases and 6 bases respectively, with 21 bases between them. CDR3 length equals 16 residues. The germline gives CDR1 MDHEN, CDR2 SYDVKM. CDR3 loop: CASSLSRITPSLEQYF. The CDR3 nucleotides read TGTGCCAGCAGTTTGTCCCGGATAACCCCATCTCTCGAGCAGTACTTC.

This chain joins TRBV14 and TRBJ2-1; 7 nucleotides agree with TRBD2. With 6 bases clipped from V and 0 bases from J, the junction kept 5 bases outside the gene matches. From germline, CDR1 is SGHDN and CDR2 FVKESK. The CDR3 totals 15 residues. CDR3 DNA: TGTGCCAGCAGTTTCGGGACTAACTCCTACAATGAGCAGTTCTTC. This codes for CASSFGTNSYNEQFF.

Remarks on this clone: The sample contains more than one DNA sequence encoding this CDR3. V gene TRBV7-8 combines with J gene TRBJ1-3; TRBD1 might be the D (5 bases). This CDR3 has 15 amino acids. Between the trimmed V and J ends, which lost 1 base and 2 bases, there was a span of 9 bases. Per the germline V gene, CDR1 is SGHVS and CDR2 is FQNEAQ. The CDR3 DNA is TGTGCCAGCAGCTTAGGAAGAGGGGCTGGAAACACCATATATTTT. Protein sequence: CASSLGRGAGNTIYF.

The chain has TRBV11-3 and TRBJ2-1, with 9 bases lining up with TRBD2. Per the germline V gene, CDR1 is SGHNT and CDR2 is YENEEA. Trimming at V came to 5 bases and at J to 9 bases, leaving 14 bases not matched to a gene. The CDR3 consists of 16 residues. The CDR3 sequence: CASSPHSGSSSGEQFF. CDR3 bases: TGTGCCAGCAGCCCCCATAGCGGGAGCTCTTCGGGTGAGCAGTTCTTC.

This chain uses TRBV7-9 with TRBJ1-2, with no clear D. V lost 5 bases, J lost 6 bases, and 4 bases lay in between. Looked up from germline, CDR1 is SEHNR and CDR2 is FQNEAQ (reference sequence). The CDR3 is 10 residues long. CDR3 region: CASSKNGYTF. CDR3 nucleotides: TGTGCCAGCAGCAAAAATGGCTACACCTTC.

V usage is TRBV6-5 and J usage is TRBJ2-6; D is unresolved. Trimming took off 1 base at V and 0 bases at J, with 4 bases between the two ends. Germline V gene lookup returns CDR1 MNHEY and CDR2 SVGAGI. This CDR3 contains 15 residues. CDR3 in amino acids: CASSYLLSGANVLTF. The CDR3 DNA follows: TGTGCCAGCAGTTACTTACTCTCTGGGGCCAACGTCCTGACTTTC.

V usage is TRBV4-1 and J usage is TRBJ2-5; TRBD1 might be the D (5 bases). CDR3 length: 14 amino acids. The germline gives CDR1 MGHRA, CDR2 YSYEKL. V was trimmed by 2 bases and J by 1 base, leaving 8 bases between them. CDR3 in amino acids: CASSQFDSQETQYF. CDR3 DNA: TGCGCCAGCAGCCAATTTGACAGCCAAGAGACCCAGTACTTC.

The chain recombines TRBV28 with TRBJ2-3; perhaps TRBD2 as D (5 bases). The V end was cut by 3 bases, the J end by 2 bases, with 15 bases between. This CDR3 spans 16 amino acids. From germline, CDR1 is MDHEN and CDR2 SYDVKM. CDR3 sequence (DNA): TGTGCCAGCAGTTTTGGACTTAGCGACAACACAGATACGCAGTATTTT. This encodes CASSFGLSDNTDTQYF.

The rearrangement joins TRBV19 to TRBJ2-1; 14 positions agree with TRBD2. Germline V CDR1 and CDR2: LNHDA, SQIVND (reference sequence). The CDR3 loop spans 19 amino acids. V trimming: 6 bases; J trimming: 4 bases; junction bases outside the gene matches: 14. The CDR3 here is CASSPTGTSGSGAYNEQFF. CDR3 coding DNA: TGTGCCAGTAGCCCCACAGGGACTAGCGGGAGTGGTGCTTACAATGAGCAGTTCTTC.